This T cell receptor (beta chain) originates from a study of shared clonotypes between healthy human individuals (dated by TCRdb to between 2020 and 2021). In the study overall: The cohort comprised a couple of women and a few men aged 18 to 49 years. Each donor's leukapheresis produced roughly between roughly 0.85 and 9.5 billion PBMCs. For each donor, CD4 naive and CD4 memory were each given three plates, CD8 naive was given two plates, and CD8 memory was given one plate. To increase sequencing depth and limit assay-specific biases, TCR repertoire library preparation and sequencing were carried out by different laboratories using diverse techniques. Blood TCR repertoires of about 5 healthy adults were deeply sequenced to estimate repertoire size and the extent of clonotype sharing between individuals.

Taken from cysteine to phenylalanine, the CDR3 has 13 residues. The entry retains the CDR3 DNA only, 39 bases that are in frame from base 1. From the germline V gene, CDR1 is SGHTA and CDR2 is FQGNSA. Trimming at the junction amounts to 0 bases on V and 8 bases on J, and the germline ends lie 10 bases apart. The donors were healthy, HIV-negative adults who had no recently reported acute infections or vaccinations. Every donor was a Caucasian adult residing in Nashville, Tennessee, USA. Magnetic negative selection was used to enrich CD4+ T cells, after which naive cells were positively selected on CD45RA and the negative fraction became the memory subset. Blood was collected by leukapheresis, and PBMCs were isolated by Ficoll-Histopaque density gradient centrifugation and then cryopreserved in liquid nitrogen vapor phase. Analytical flow cytometry was used to check the purity and quantity of each magnetically sorted T cell population. Genomic DNA was isolated from each sorted fraction and quantified by UV absorbance on a Nanodrop 2000c.

TCR CDR3 regions were amplified from genomic DNA by multiplex PCR using the deep immunoSEQ assay. For each cell subset, the extracted genomic DNA was distributed evenly across all wells of several immunoSEQ 96-well plates, and each plate served as one replicate. For sorted subsets, approximately 200 ng of genomic DNA, equivalent to roughly 30,000 T cell genomes, went into each replicate PCR. The purified libraries were quantified using a Qubit 3.0 fluorometer, sized with a Bioanalyzer 2100, and then quantified again using the KAPA Library Quantification kit. Each immunoSEQ 96-well plate was sequenced on its own single-read 150-cycle Illumina NextSeq 550 flow cell. The authors processed their data as follows. Because the immunoSEQ output included only junctional sequences and no quality scores, the filtering could not be the same as the filtering used for full-length reads. To assign V/J genes and CDR3, sequences were annotated using PyIR, a Python wrapper for IgBLAST v1.9, with IMGT germline references. Any read was removed if the V/J assignment was weak (E-value above 1e-6), the CDR3 was missing, or the read contained stop codons, out-of-frame junctions, or ambiguous translated residues. V3J clonotypes were defined as sequences sharing the same inferred V gene, J gene, and CDR3 amino acid sequence. Percentage overlap between repertoires was calculated by dividing the number of shared unique clonotypes by the size of the smaller repertoire. RTK rarefaction, the Chao1 estimator, and Recon v2.1 estimates of unobserved clonotypes were used to assess repertoire richness. For all TCRbeta clonotypes obtained by the gDNA method from several donors, generation probabilities were computed with OLGA. The table comes from immuneACCESS by way of TCRdb, which keeps in-frame sequences with V and J called. Part of the clones is missing from these tables; in studies checked, under half for an unresolved V gene and the rest for unknown reasons. V and J calls and clone size are given by that table; D and trimming were obtained from the DNA. The sample yields more than 1 million clones; approximately 80% were counted once. The top ten clonotypes cover roughly 0.56% of the sample.

What the work shows at the level of the full study, not this receptor alone: Across a few donors, roughly 5.1% of naive CD4, around 3.3% of naive CD8, 2% to 2.5% of memory CD4, and 0.4% of memory CD8 clonotypes were shared. Pairwise subsampling indicated that sequencing depth was expected to affect the degree of clonotype sharing among donors. Only blood was sampled, and tissue TCR repertoires likely differ from those in blood. Larger estimated clonotype richness was generally found for naive subsets than for memory subsets. Rarefaction of sorted-subset datasets indicated incomplete sequencing despite the large sequencing depth. Clonotypes shared by all four sorted-subset donors showed higher generation probabilities than non-shared clonotypes. Because the study included only a small number of donors, the genetic and exposure-history diversity represented was limited.

Regarding this clone: There is no known antigen for this receptor. No base quality information exists; no much larger clone differs at one position.

The TCR originated in a man aged 18 to 29 in good health. Some clones in this sample may be carry-over from other donors' samples. Rearrangement joined TRBV7-2 to TRBJ1-1, with the D segment identity uncertain. The sequenced sample consisted of memory CD4+ T cells from PBMCs. The intended sense of this specimen's cell subset or site label: CD45RA-negative fraction. The sequence in DNA is TGTGCCAGCAGCTTAGCACATCGGGTCGAAGCTTTCTTT. Translation gives CASSLAHRVEAFF.